The present T cell receptor beta chain was sequenced within a study of blood T cell repertoires in COVID-19. Study-wide context: The United States, Italy and Spain were the sources of the acute and convalescent COVID-19 samples. Sources were T cells, B-cell-depleted T cells, or PBMCs; the material itself was cDNA or gDNA.

Germline-derived CDR1 and CDR2 are WSHSY and SAAADI. V lost 6 bases to trimming and J lost 6 bases, with 6 bases between them. The CDR3 consists of 10 residues. Authors' methods: Amplified reference gene primers provided the basis for estimating nucleated cell counts. Assay used: immunoSEQ multiplex PCR; TCRdb lists only in-frame clones, some missing. V, J and clone size are taken as reported in that table, and D and trimming were inferred from the DNA itself. Among around 300,000 clones, about 90% were seen once, and the ten largest hold approximately 4%. The study assigned cohorts using participant-reported clinical history.

The gene calls are TRBV10-2 and TRBJ2-7; D is perhaps TRBD2 (5 bases). Sequenced input: PBMCs or T cells enriched from blood (not recorded which). This TCR derives from a woman between 18 and 29 years old with acute COVID-19. The CDR3 DNA reads TGCGCCAGCAGGAGGGTCGAGCAGTACTTC. It codes for CASRRVEQYF.